This T cell receptor (beta chain) is from a study of T cell responses to AZD1222 COVID-19 vaccine (dated by TCRdb to the early 2020s). As for the study more broadly: TCR sequencing covered 233 trial participants: 200 to 220 given two doses of AZD1222 and approximately 26 given two doses of MenACWY control vaccine. Enrollment into the trials was organized by age into subgroups of 18-55, 56-69 and 70-plus years, and those subgroups contained roughly 150, 30 and 60 TCR-sequenced participants, respectively.

The CDR3 regions of human TCRbeta chains were analyzed by immunosequencing. As for the authors' bioinformatics: Repertoire TCRs were checked for matches against a reference library of SARS-CoV-2-specific TCRs that had been generated using the MIRA antigen-specificity platform. Breadth meant the fraction of unique TCRs that were SARS-CoV-2-associated, whereas depth meant the fraction of total T cells that were SARS-CoV-2-associated. Using the MIRA data, each spike-specific TCR was mapped to the spike region that the TCR reacts to and placed in a CD4 or CD8 class. Log10-transformed breadth and depth values were compared by one-way ANOVA with Sidak's multiple comparisons tests. TCRdb stores this immuneACCESS table with in-frame sequences only. Part of the clones is absent; in the studies checked, under half of the shortfall reflects unresolved V genes, and no reason is known for the rest. The V and J calls and clone size come from that table; D and trimming were worked out from the DNA. Within this sample are about 180,000 clones, with about 86% of them counted one time only. The ten largest clonotypes hold 11% of the sample.

Of note for this clone: The antigen it binds to is not known. The input lacks base qualities; no much larger clone sits a single base away.

What the work shows at the level of the full study, not this receptor alone: Nearly half of unique spike-specific TCRs reportedly recognized epitopes outside regions mutated in the B.1.351 and B.1.1.7 variants. The whole spike protein was spanned by vaccine-associated CD4 TCRs, and dominant responses were seen in regions 160-218 and 743-854. After two AZD1222 doses, spike-specific TCR breadth and depth were significantly higher than at day 0 and than in MenACWY recipients. Participants were mostly white British, with more females than males. The authors suggested clonal diversity may have been underestimated. Conclusions about previously exposed vaccinees are limited because only a handful of AZD1222 recipients were SARS-CoV-2 seropositive at baseline. In the small 56-69-year group, the increase in depth fell short of significance, most likely because of low power. No day 14 peak-response samples were available, so repertoires were characterized only after the peak T cell response.

Taken with the paper, the label for time point translates to: about 28 days (+/-7) after the second vaccine dose. AZD1222 recipients whose second dose came at about 4 weeks and those whose second dose came at about 12 weeks were combined into one group, since spike-specific TCR depth and breadth did not differ between the two schedules. Samples from vaccinated people were obtained from the UK trials COV001 and COV002, which included a single-blind randomized controlled phase 2/3 trial of AZD1222 (ChAdOx1 nCoV-19) in healthy adults. For TCRbeta chain sequencing, PBMC samples from trial participants were taken at day 0 and at day 28 after the second dose. CDR1 and CDR2, per the germline V gene (reference sequence), are LNHDA and SQIVND. V is pared back by 5 bases and J by 3 bases, with 17 bases lying between the germline termini. Counted from cysteine to phenylalanine, this CDR3 has 15 amino acids. The retained sequence is limited to the CDR3, 45 bases, with the frame set at the first base.

The V and J segments used are TRBV19 and TRBJ2-7, and perhaps TRBD1 as D gene, on 7 matching bases. This specimen consisted of peripheral blood, obtained 28 days after the second AZD1222 dose. The TCR comes from an adult who received the AZD1222 COVID-19 vaccine. The bases are TGTGCCAGTAGTCCTCAGGGGGGCGCAGGCTACGAGCAGTACTTC. Protein translation: CASSPQGGAGYEQYF.